This TCR beta chain originates from a study of somatic mutations in cytotoxic T cells in rheumatoid arthritis. Germline V gene sequence: CDR1 KGHSH, CDR2 LQKENI. V shed 3 bases and J shed 0 bases, with 15 bases lying between them. This CDR3 has 17 amino acids. Purity of the CD4+ and CD8+ cells, isolated by positive magnetic bead selection, was checked by flow cytometry. With regard to this clone: Its antigen is not identified.

Only in-frame clones appear in the TCRdb table, and some are missing; sequencing was by immunoSEQ multiplex PCR. The sample contains nearly 11,000 clones, 70% to 85% of which appear only once. Study findings and constraints: Patients with rheumatoid arthritis did not differ significantly from age-matched healthy controls in CD8+ T-cell clonality.

The sample consisted of CD8+ T cells sorted from blood. This chain links TRBV18 with TRBJ2-1; D may be TRBD1 (5 bases). The sequence was obtained from a woman aged 60-75 years with rheumatoid arthritis. This CDR3 reads CASSPVQGRFSYNEQFF. DNA for the CDR3: TGTGCCAGCTCACCGGTGCAGGGCCGGTTCTCCTACAATGAGCAGTTCTTC.